This TCR beta chain was profiled in a study of persistence of HIV-infected CD4 T cells. With regard to this clone: Antigen unknown.

Findings and caveats of the study: Compared with CD3/CD28-stimulated cells, CMV- and Gag-responding cells showed lower TCRbeta richness. Proviral oligoclonality tracked with TCR oligoclonality within the same sorted cells.

The immunoSEQ assay was version 4, run in survey mode. Template was genomic DNA at 7.5 to 10 ng/uL, with up to about 1 ug used per sample. Here immunoSEQ multiplex PCR was the method, and the copy in TCRdb shows in-frame clones only, minus some. The sample yields some 8,000 clones, 55% to 65% seen once. The germline CDR1 and CDR2 sequences are MNHEY and SVGAGI. The CDR3 covers 15 residues. V dropped 6 bases and J dropped 1 base, with 16 bases sitting between them. Stimulation used 8.5 to 10 ug/mL lysate from CMV-infected fibroblasts. Sorting selected CD4+ T cells upregulating both CD40 ligand and CD69.

The material was CD4+ T cells sorted from PBMCs after approximately 20-hour stimulation, obtained from a patient who received antiretroviral therapy. J is TRBJ2-7 and V is TRBV6-5; either TRBD1 or TRBD2 may supply D (5 bases each). The receptor was isolated from an adult man with HIV who was CMV-seropositive. CDR3 nucleotides: TGTGCCAGCAGCCTCGGGGCAGTGGGATCCTACGAGCAGTACTTC. Translated, it gives CASSLGAVGSYEQYF.